This T cell receptor (beta chain) was sequenced in a study of shared clonotypes between healthy human individuals. The assay was immunoSEQ multiplex PCR, and TCRdb's table has in-frame clones only and misses some. The sample consists of some 1,100,000 clones, 75% to 80% of them appearing once. Germline V lookup: CDR1 MNHNY, CDR2 SVGAGI (reference sequence). The CDR3 consists of 14 residues. V was pared by 2 bases and J by 4 bases, with 2 bases of the junction left unmatched. The chain links TRBV6-6 to TRBJ1-3, with TRBD1 matching 7 bases. The TCR comes from a young man in good health. Some clones in this sample may be carry-over from other donors' samples. The sample consisted of memory CD4+ T cells from PBMCs. Sample subset: CD45RA-negative fraction. CDR3 in amino acids: CASSYGGQGNTIYF. The CDR3 DNA is TGTGCCAGCAGTTACGGGGGACAGGGAAACACCATATATTTT.